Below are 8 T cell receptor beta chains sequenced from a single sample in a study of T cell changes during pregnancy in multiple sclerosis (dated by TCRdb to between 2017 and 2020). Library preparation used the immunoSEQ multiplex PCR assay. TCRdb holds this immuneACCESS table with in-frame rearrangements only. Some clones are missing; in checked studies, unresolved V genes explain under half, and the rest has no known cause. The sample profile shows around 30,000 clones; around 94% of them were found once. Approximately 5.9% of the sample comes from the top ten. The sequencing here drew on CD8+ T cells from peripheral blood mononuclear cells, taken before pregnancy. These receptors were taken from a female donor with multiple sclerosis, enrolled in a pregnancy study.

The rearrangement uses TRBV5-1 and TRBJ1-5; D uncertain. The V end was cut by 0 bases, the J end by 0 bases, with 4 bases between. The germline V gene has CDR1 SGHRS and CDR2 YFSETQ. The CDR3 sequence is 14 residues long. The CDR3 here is CASSLGYSNQPQHF. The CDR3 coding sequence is TGCGCCAGCAGCTTGGGTTATAGCAATCAGCCCCAGCATTTT.

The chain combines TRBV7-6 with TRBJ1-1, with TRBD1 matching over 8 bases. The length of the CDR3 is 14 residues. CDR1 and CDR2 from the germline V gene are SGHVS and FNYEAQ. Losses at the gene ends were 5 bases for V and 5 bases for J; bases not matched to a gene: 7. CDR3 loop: CASSPRTGKTEAFF. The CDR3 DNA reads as TGTGCCAGCAGCCCTAGGACAGGGAAGACTGAAGCTTTCTTT.

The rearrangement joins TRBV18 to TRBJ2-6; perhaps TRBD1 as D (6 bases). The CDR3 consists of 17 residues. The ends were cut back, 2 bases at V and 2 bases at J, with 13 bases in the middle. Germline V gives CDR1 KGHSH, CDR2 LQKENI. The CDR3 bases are TGTGCCAGCTCACCAATGGGGGCCCGGCCTGGGGCCAACGTCCTGACTTTC. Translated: CASSPMGARPGANVLTF. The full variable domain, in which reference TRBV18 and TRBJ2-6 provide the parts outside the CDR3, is NAGVMQNPRHLVRRRGQEARLRCSPMKGHSHVYWYRQLPEEGLKFMVYLQKENIIDESGMPKERFSAEFPKEGPSILRIQQVVRGDSAAYFCASSPMGARPGANVLTFGAGSRLTVL.

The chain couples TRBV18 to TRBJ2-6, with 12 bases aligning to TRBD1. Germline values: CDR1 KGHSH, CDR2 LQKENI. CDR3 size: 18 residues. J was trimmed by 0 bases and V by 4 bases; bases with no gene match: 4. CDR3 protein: CASSQPGQGASGANVLTF. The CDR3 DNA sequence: TGTGCCAGCTCACAACCGGGACAGGGGGCCTCTGGGGCCAACGTCCTGACTTTC.

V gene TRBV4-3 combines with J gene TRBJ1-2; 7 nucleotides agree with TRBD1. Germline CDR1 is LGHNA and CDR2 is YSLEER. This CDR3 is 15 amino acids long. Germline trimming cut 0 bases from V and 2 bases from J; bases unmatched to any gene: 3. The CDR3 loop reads CASSQDRGGNYGYTF. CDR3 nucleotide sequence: TGCGCCAGCAGCCAAGATAGAGGGGGCAACTATGGCTACACCTTC.

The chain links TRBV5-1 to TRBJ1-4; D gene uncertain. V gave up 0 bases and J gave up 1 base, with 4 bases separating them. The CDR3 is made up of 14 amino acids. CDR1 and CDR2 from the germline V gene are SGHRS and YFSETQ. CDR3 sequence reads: CASSLAVTNEKLFF. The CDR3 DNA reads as TGCGCCAGCAGCTTGGCAGTAACTAATGAAAAACTGTTTTTT.

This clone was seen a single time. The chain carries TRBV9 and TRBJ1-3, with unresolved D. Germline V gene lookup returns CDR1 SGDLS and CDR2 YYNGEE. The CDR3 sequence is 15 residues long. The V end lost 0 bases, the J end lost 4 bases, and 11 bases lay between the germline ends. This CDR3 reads CASSVGGGWGNTIYF. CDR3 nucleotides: TGTGCCAGCAGCGTAGGAGGAGGGTGGGGAAACACCATATATTTT.

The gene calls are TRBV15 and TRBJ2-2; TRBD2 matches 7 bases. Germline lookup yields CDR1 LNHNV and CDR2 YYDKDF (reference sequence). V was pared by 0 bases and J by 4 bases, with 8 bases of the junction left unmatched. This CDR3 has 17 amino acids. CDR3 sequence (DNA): TGTGCCACCAGCAGAGATCGAGGGAGGGGTGTCACCGGGGAGCTGTTTTTT. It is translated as CATSRDRGRGVTGELFF.